Listed here is a single T cell receptor (beta chain). As yet, its antigen is unknown. Data came from immunoSEQ multiplex PCR; TCRdb stores just in-frame clones and leaves some out. Found here are around 150,000 clones, more than 75% of them singletons; the top ten hold less than 2%. Combined were second doses at about 4 or about 12 weeks. These data originate in a study of T cell responses to AZD1222 COVID-19 vaccine. Study results and limitations: The study found vaccine-associated CD4 TCRs spanning spike, dominant at 160-218 and 743-854. Most donors were white British, females outnumbered males, and clonal diversity was possibly underestimated.

The CDR3 extends over 15 amino acids. Germline CDR1 MNHEY, CDR2 SVGAGI. V dropped 4 bases and J dropped 8 bases, with 20 bases sitting between them. This chain uses TRBV6-5 with TRBJ1-2; possible D gene TRBD1, 6 bases. The material sequenced was peripheral blood, taken 28 days after the second AZD1222 dose. The TCR was taken from an adult who received the AZD1222 COVID-19 vaccine. CDR3 sequence (DNA): TGTGCCAGCAGTTCCCCGGCGGGGGGCCCGGGGGGCTACACCTTC. Translated, it gives CASSSPAGGPGGYTF.